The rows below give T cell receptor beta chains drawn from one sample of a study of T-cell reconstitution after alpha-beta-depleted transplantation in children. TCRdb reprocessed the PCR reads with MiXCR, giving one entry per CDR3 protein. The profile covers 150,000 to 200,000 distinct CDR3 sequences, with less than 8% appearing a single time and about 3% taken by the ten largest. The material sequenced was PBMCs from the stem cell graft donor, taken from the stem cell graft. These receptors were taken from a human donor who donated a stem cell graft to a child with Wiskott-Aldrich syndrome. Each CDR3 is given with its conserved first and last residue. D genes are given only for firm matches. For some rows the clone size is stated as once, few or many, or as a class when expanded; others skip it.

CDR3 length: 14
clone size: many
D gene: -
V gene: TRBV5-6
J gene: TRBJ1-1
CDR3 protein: CASSLVLGNTEAFF
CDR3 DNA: TGTGCCAGCAGCTTGGTGCTCGGTAACACTGAAGCTTTCTTT

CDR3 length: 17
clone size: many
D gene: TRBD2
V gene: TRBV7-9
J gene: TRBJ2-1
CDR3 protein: CASSLEASGGLYNEQFF
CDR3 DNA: TGTGCCAGCAGCTTAGAGGCTAGCGGGGGTCTTTACAATGAGCAGTTCTTC

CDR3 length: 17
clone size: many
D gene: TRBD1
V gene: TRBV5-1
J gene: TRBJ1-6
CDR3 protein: CASSLGAKGQGDSPLHF
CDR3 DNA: TGCGCCAGCAGCTTGGGAGCGAAGGGACAGGGGGATTCACCCCTCCACTTT

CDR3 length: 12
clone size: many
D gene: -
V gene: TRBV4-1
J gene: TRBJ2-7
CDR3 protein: CASSQIGGEQYF
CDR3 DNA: TGCGCCAGCAGCCAAATAGGGGGCGAGCAGTACTTC

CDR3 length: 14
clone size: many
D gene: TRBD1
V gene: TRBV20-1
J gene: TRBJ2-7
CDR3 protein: CSALTGPLSSEQYF
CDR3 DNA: TGCAGTGCCTTGACAGGGCCCCTATCGAGCGAGCAGTACTTC

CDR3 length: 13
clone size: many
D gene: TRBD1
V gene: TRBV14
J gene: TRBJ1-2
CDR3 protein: CASSRQGVNGYTF
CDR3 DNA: TGTGCCAGCAGCCGTCAGGGGGTGAATGGCTACACCTTC

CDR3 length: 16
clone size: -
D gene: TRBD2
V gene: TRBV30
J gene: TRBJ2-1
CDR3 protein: CAWSVLAGVYVREQFF
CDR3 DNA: TGTGCCTGGAGTGTACTAGCGGGAGTGTACGTTAGGGAGCAGTTCTTC

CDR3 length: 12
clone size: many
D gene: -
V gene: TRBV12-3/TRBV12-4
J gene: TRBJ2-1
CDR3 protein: CASSLQGPGQFF
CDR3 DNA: TGTGCCAGCAGTCTCCAGGGACCCGGGCAGTTCTTC

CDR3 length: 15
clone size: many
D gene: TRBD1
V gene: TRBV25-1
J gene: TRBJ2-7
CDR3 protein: CASSGPEQGQYEQYF
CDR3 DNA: TGTGCCAGCAGTGGCCCGGAGCAGGGACAGTACGAGCAGTACTTC

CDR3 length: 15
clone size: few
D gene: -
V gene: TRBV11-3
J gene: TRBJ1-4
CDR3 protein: CASSLGRRANEKLFF
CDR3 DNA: TGTGCCAGCAGCTTAGGAAGGAGGGCGAATGAAAAACTGTTTTTT

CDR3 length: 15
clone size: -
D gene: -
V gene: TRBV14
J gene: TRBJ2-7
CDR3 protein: CASSLLLRQSTGQYF
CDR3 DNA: TGTGCCAGCAGCCTCCTCCTTCGACAGTCTACGGGGCAGTACTTC

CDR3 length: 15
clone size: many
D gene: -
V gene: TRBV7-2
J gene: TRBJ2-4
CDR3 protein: CASSLGPHGSNIQYF
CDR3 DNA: TGTGCCAGCAGCTTAGGGCCCCACGGGTCAAACATTCAGTACTTC

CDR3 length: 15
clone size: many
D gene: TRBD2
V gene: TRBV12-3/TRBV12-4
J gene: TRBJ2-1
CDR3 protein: CASSTSGGAMNEQFF
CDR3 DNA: TGTGCCAGCAGTACGAGCGGGGGGGCCATGAATGAGCAGTTCTTC

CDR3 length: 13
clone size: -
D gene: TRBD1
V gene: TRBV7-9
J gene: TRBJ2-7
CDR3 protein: CASSPGGFYEQYF
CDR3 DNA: TGTGCCAGCAGCCCAGGGGGCTTCTACGAGCAGTACTTC

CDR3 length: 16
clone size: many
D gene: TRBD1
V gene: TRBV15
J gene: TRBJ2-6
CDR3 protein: CATSRRTGRGANVLTF
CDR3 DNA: TGTGCCACCAGCAGAAGGACAGGGAGAGGGGCCAACGTCCTGACTTTC

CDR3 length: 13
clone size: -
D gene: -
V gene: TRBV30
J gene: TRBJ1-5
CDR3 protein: CAWSADSNQPQHF
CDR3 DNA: TGTGCCTGGAGTGCGGATAGCAATCAGCCCCAGCATTTT

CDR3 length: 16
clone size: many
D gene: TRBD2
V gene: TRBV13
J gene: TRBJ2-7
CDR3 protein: CASSLVTSGSSYEQYF
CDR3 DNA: TGTGCCAGCAGCTTAGTGACTAGCGGAAGCTCCTACGAGCAGTACTTC

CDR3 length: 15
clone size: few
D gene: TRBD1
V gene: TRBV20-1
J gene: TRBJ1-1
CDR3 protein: CSAREGQGFLAEAFF
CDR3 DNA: TGCAGTGCTAGAGAAGGACAGGGGTTCTTAGCTGAAGCTTTCTTT

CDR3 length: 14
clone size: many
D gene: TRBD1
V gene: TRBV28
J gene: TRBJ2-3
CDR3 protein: CASSPGTNRGTQYF
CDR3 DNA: TGTGCCAGCAGTCCCGGAACCAACAGGGGTACGCAGTATTTT

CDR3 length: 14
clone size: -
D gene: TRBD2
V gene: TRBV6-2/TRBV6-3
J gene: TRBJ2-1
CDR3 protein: CATGRASGRNEQFF
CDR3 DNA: TGTGCCACCGGAAGGGCTAGCGGGAGGAATGAGCAGTTCTTC

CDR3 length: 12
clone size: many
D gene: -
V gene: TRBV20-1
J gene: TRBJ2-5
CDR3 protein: CSARVGKETQYF
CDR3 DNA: TGCAGTGCTAGAGTTGGGAAAGAGACCCAGTACTTC

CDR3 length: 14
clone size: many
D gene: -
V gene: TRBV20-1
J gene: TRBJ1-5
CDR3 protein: CSARDLSRGQPQHF
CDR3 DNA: TGCAGTGCTAGAGATCTGAGTCGAGGTCAGCCCCAGCATTTT

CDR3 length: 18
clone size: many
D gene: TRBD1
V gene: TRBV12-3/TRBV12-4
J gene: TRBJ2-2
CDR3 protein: CASSRYKTGGVNTGELFF
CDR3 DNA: TGTGCCAGCAGTCGCTATAAAACAGGGGGCGTGAACACCGGGGAGCTGTTTTTT

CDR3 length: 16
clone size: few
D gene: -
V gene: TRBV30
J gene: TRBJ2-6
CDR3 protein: CAWRETTGTGANVLTF
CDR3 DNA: TGTGCCTGGAGAGAAACCACAGGGACTGGGGCCAACGTCCTGACTTTC

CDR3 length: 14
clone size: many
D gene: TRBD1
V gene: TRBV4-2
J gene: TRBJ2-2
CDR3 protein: CASSLGQATGELFF
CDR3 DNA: TGTGCCAGCAGCCTGGGACAGGCCACCGGGGAGCTGTTTTTT

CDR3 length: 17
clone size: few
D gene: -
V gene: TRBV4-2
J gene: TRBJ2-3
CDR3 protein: CASSPGLTATPTDTQYF
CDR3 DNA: TGTGCCAGCAGCCCCGGGCTAACAGCTACCCCCACAGATACGCAGTATTTT

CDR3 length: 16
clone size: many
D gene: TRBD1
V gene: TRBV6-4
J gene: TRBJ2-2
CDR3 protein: CASTAQGGTSAGELFF
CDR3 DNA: TGTGCCAGCACAGCACAGGGGGGTACGTCCGCCGGGGAGCTGTTTTTT

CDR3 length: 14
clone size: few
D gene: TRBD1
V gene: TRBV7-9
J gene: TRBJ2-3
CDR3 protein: CASSLRGRTDTQYF
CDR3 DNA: TGTGCCAGCAGCTTGAGGGGGCGCACAGATACGCAGTATTTT

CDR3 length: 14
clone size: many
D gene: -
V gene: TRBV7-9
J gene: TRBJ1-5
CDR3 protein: CASSNHNSNQPQHF
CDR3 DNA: TGTGCCAGCAGCAATCACAATAGCAATCAGCCCCAGCATTTT

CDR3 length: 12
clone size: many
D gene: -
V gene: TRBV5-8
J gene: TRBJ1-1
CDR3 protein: CASSLLWTEAFF
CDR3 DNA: TGTGCCAGCAGCTTGTTGTGGACTGAAGCTTTCTTT

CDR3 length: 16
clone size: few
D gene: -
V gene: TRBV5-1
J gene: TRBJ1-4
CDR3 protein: CASSWAGTSTNEKLFF
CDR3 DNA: TGCGCCAGCAGCTGGGCCGGGACTTCAACTAATGAAAAACTGTTTTTT

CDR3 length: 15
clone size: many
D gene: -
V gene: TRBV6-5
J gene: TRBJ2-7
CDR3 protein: CASSYGGGRSYEQYF
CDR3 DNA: TGTGCCAGCAGCTATGGGGGGGGCAGATCCTACGAGCAGTACTTC

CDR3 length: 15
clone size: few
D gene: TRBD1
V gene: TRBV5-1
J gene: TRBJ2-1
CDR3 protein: CASSATGGGPNEQFF
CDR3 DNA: TGCGCCAGCAGCGCGACAGGGGGCGGGCCCAATGAGCAGTTCTTC

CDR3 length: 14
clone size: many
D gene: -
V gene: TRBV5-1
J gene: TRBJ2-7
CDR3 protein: CASSYRDTTYEQYF
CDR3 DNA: TGCGCCAGCTCTTACCGGGACACCACCTACGAGCAGTACTTC

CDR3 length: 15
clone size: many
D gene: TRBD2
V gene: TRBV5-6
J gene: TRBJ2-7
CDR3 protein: CASSLSGAGAYEQYF
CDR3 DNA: TGTGCCAGCAGCTTAAGCGGGGCGGGAGCCTACGAGCAGTACTTC

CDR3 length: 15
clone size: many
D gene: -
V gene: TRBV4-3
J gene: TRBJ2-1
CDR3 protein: CASSQDRTPHNEQFF
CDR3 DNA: TGCGCCAGCAGCCAAGATCGGACTCCCCACAATGAGCAGTTCTTC

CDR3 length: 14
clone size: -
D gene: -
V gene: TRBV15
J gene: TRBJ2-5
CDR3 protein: CATSRYRDTETQYF
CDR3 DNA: TGTGCCACCAGCAGATACAGGGATACGGAGACCCAGTACTTC

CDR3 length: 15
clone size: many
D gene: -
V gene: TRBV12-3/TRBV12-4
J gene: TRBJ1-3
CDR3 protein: CASSPQGPSGNTIYF
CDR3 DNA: TGTGCCAGCAGCCCACAGGGCCCCTCTGGAAACACCATATATTTT

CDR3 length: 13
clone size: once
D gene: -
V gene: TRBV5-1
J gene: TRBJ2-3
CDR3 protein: CASSNPQQDTQYF
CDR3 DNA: TGCGCCAGCAGCAACCCACAACAGGATACGCAGTATTTT

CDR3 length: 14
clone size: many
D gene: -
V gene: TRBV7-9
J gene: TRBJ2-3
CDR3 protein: CASSPGTYTDTQYF
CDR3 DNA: TGTGCCAGCAGCCCAGGCACTTACACAGATACGCAGTATTTT

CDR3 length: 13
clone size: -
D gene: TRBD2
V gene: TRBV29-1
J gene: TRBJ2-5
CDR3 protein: CSVAAGGLETQYF
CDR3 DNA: TGCAGCGTTGCGGCGGGAGGGCTTGAGACCCAGTACTTC

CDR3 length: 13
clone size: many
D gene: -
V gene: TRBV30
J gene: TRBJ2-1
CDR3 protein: CAWSVRPSNEQFF
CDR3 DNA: TGTGCCTGGAGTGTACGACCCTCCAATGAGCAGTTCTTC